This T cell receptor beta chain was observed in a study of ipilimumab plus nivolumab after autologous stem cell transplantation. Whole-study context: A median of roughly eight nivolumab and five or six ipilimumab doses were given.

Method: immunoSEQ multiplex PCR; TCRdb's copy keeps in-frame clones and lacks some. The sample comprises 43,000 or so clones, around nine tenths of which are singletons, and 0.7% to 0.95% rests with the top ten. CDR1 is SGHNT, CDR2 YYREEE, per germline (reference sequence). V was clipped by 5 bases and J by 5 bases, with 7 bases between them. This CDR3 spans 11 amino acids. J is TRBJ1-2 and V is TRBV5-4; the D is unclear. The material sequenced was PBMCs, taken in a trial of ipilimumab plus nivolumab as post-transplant consolidation. The receptor was isolated from a male donor with multiple myeloma. CDR3 sequence (DNA): TGTGCCAGCAGTTCCACTTATGGCTACACCTTC. It codes for CASSSTYGYTF.